Sequencing of this T cell receptor (beta chain) was carried out in a study of T cell repertoires in cytomegalovirus infection. Via MiXCR, TCRdb re-called the reads, giving one row per CDR3 protein. The sample carries around 120,000 distinct CDR3 sequences, roughly 41% recorded once. Germline-derived CDR1 and CDR2 are SGHTA and FQGNSA. The CDR3 spans 15 residues. V lost 5 bases and J lost 0, with 13 bases in between. As for this clonotype: Its antigen is as yet unknown.

J is TRBJ1-1 and V is TRBV7-2; D possibly corresponds to TRBD1 (6 bases). This material consisted of CD8+ T cells from cultured PBMCs, taken from culture after CMV antigen stimulation. The TCR originated in a human donor in good health (CMV status not recorded). Some clones in this sample may be carry-over from other donors' samples. CDR3 coding DNA: TGTGCCAGCAGCCTAAGAGGGGGAGTGAACACTGAAGCTTTCTTT. Its protein is CASSLRGGVNTEAFF. Variable domain in full (rest from reference TRBV7-2 and TRBJ1-1): GAGVSQSPSNKVTEKGKDVELRCDPISGHTALYWYRQSLGQGLEFLIYFQGNSAPDKSGLPSDRFSAERTGGSVSTLTIQRTQQEDSAVYLCASSLRGGVNTEAFFGQGTRLTVV.